The 7 T cell receptor beta chains below were found in one sample sequenced in a study of response to subunit inactivated influenza vaccine. TCRdb reanalysed the RT-PCR reads using MiXCR and keeps one entry per CDR3 protein. The sample consists of approximately 700,000 distinct CDR3 sequences, around a sixth of them appearing once. The sample was PBMCs from blood, taken roughly 12 days after vaccination. The receptors here all came from a man aged 50 to 59 who received an inactivated influenza vaccine.

This clonotype was counted ten times or more. The genes are TRBV11-1 and TRBJ2-1; TRBD2 matches 11 bases. The CDR3 spans 19 residues. Germline values: CDR1 SGHAT, CDR2 FQDESV (reference sequence). Losses at the gene ends were 5 bases for V and 4 bases for J; bases not matched to a gene: 16. The CDR3, as DNA: TGTGCCAGCAGCCCCTGGGTAGCGGGGGGGCAAAAGGAGTACAATGAGCAGTTCTTC. This encodes CASSPWVAGGQKEYNEQFF.

This clonotype has a handful of counts. The chain uses TRBV7-9 and TRBJ2-3, with 10 bases fitting TRBD1. Unmatched junction bases numbered 10, after V lost 4 bases and J lost 3 bases. CDR3 length: 17 amino acids. Germline V CDR1 and CDR2: SEHNR, FQNEAQ (reference sequence). The CDR3 reads CASSSARGTGVTDTQYF. The CDR3 nucleotides read TGTGCCAGCAGCTCCGCGCGAGGGACAGGGGTAACAGATACGCAGTATTTT. The entire variable domain, with the rest obtained from reference TRBV7-9 and TRBJ2-3, is as follows: DTGVSQNPRHKITKRGQNVTFRCDPISEHNRLYWYRQTLGQGPEFLTYFQNEAQLEKSRLLSDRFSAERPKGSFSTLEIQRTEQGDSAMYLCASSSARGTGVTDTQYFGPGTRLTVL.

The V and J genes are TRBV10-2 and TRBJ2-5; D possibly corresponds to TRBD2 (5 bases). There are 16 residues in the CDR3. Trimming pared 2 bases from V and 4 bases from J, leaving 17 bases between. Germline V lookup: CDR1 WSHSY, CDR2 SAAADI. CDR3 region: CASSEKRSSSRETQYF. Here the CDR3 DNA reads TGCGCCAGCAGTGAGAAGAGGTCTAGCTCTCGAGAGACCCAGTACTTC.

The chain couples TRBV3-1 to TRBJ1-2; D is undetermined. Germline V gives CDR1 LGHDT, CDR2 YNNKEL (reference sequence). V lost 4 bases, J lost 8 bases, and 8 bases lay in between. This CDR3 region has 11 residues. CDR3 nucleotides: TGTGCCAGCAGCCTTAACATGGGCTACACCTTC. It yields the protein CASSLNMGYTF. Based on the CDR3 plus reference TRBV3-1 and TRBJ1-2, the full variable domain is DTAVSQTPKYLVTQMGNDKSIKCEQNLGHDTMYWYKQDSKKFLKIMFSYNNKELIINETVPNRFSPKSPDKAHLNLHINSLELGDSAVYFCASSLNMGYTFGSGTRLTVV.

This clonotype has a handful of counts. This chain uses TRBV4-3 with TRBJ2-3; 7 positions agree with TRBD2. J gave up 1 base and V 3 bases, and 7 bases lay outside the gene matches. Germline V CDR1 and CDR2: LGHNA, YSLEER. This CDR3 has 16 residues. CDR3 loop: CASSQAAGRRTDTQYF. The CDR3 coding sequence is TGCGCCAGCAGCCAGGCAGCGGGGAGACGCACAGATACGCAGTATTTT.

The chain couples TRBV20-1 to TRBJ1-1; 7 bases are a match to TRBD1. Trimming cost V 1 base and J 5 bases; bases outside gene matches: 4. The CDR3 covers 13 residues. Germline V gives CDR1 DFQATT, CDR2 SNEGSKA (reference sequence). Here the CDR3 DNA reads TGCAGTGCTAGAGGGCAGGGGGGGACTGAAGCTTTCTTT. Its translation: CSARGQGGTEAFF.

The rearrangement uses TRBV3-1 and TRBJ2-7; TRBD2 aligns across 7 bases. Germline lookup yields CDR1 LGHDT and CDR2 YNNKEL (reference sequence). This CDR3 has 15 amino acids. The V gene end was trimmed by 4 bases and the J gene end by 4 bases; junction bases not matched to a gene: 10. The CDR3 DNA is TGTGCCAGCAGCCTCCCCGGGGGGAGAGGGTACGAGCAGTACTTC. The encoded protein is CASSLPGGRGYEQYF.